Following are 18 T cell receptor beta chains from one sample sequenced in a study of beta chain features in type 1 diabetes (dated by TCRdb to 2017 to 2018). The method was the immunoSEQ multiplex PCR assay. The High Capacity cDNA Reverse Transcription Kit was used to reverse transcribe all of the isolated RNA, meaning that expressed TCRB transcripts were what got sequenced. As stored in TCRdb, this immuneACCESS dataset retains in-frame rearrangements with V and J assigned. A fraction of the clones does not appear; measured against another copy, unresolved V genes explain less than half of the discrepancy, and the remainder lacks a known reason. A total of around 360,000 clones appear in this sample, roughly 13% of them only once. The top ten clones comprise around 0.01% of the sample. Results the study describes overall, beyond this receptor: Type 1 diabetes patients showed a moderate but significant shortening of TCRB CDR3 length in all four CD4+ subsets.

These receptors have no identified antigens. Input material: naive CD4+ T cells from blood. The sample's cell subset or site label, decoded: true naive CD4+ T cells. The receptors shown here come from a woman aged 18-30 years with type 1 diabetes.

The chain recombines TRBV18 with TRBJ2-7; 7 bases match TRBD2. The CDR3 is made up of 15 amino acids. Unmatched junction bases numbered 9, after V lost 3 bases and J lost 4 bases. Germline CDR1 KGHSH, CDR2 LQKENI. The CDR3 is CASSPAAGVVYEQYF. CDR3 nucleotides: TGTGCCAGCTCACCGGCTGCGGGAGTAGTGTACGAGCAGTACTTC.

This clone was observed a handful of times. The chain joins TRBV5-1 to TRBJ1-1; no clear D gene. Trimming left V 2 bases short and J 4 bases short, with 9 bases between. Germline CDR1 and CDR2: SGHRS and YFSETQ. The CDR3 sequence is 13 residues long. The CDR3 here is CASSLDLVTEAFF. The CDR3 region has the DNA TGCGCCAGCAGCTTAGACTTGGTCACTGAAGCTTTCTTT.

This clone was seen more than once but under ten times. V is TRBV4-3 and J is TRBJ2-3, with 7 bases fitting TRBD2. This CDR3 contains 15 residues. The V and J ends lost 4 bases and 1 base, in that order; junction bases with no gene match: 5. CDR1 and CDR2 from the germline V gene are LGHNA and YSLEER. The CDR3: CASSLRGGGTDTQYF. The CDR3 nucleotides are TGCGCCAGCAGCCTCCGGGGAGGGGGCACAGATACGCAGTATTTT.

This chain's CDR3 is CASSQVGGTKTQYF. The CDR3 bases are TGCGCCAGCAGCCAAGTGGGAGGTACCAAGACCCAGTACTTC. The chain combines TRBV4-3 with TRBJ2-5; weak D call: TRBD2 (6 bases). Germline V gives CDR1 LGHNA, CDR2 YSLEER. This CDR3 spans 14 amino acids. V was trimmed by 1 base and J by 6 bases, leaving 12 bases between them.

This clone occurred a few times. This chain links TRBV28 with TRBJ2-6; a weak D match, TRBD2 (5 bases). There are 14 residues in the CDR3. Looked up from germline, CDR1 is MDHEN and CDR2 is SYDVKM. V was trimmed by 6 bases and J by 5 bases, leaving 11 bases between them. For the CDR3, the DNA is TGTGCCAGCAGATTGTCGGGGTGGGCCAACGTCCTGACTTTC. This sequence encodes CASRLSGWANVLTF.

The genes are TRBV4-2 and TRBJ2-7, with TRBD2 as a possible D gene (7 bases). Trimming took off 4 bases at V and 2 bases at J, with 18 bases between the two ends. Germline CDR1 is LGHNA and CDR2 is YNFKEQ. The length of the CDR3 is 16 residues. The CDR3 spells CASSPSGEGGAYEQYF. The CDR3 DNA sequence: TGTGCCAGCAGCCCCTCAGGGGAGGGAGGGGCCTACGAGCAGTACTTC.

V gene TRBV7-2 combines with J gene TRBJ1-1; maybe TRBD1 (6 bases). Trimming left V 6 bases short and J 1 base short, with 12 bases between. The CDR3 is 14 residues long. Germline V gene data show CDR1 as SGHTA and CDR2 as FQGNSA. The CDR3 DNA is TGTGCCAGCAGTTGGGACATACGGAACACTGAAGCTTTCTTT. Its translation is CASSWDIRNTEAFF. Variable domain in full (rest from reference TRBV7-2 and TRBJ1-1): GAGVSQSPSNKVTEKGKDVELRCDPISGHTALYWYRQSLGQGLEFLIYFQGNSAPDKSGLPSDRFSAERTGGSVSTLTIQRTQQEDSAVYLCASSWDIRNTEAFFGQGTRLTVV.

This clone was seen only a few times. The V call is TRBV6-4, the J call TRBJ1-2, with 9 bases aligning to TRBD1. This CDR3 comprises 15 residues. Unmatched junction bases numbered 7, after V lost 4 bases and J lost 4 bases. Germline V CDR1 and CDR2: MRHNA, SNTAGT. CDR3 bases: TGTGCCAGCAGTGTCTCGGACAGGGGAAGCTATGGCTACACCTTC. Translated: CASSVSDRGSYGYTF.

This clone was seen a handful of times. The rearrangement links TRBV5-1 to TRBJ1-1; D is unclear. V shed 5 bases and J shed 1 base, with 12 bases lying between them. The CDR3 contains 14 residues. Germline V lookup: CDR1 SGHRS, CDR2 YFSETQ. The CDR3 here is CASSPGSRNTEAFF. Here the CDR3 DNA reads TGCGCCAGCAGTCCCGGGTCCCGGAACACTGAAGCTTTCTTT.

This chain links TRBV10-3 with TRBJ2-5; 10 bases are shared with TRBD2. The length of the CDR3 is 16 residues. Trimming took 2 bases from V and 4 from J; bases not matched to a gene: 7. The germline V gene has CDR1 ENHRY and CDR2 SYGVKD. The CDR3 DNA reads TGTGCCATCAGTGAGGTGGCAGCGGGAGGGCCAGAGACCCAGTACTTC. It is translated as CAISEVAAGGPETQYF.

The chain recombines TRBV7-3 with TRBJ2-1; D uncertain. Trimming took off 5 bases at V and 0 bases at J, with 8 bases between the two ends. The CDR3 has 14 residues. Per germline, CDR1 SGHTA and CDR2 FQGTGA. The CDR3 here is CASSPTGSYNEQFF. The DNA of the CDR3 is TGTGCCAGCAGCCCCACGGGCTCCTACAATGAGCAGTTCTTC.

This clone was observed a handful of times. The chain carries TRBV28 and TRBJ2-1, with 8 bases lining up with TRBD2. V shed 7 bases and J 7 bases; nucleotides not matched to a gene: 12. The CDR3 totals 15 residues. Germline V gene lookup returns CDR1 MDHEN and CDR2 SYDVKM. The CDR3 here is CASTLGGTSFNEQFF. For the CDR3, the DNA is TGTGCCAGCACCTTGGGTGGGACTAGTTTTAATGAGCAGTTCTTC.

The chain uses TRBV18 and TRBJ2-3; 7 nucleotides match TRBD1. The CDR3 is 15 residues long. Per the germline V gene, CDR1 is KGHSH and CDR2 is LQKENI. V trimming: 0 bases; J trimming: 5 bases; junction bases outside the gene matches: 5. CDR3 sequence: CASSPPLGGQDTQYF. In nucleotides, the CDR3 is TGTGCCAGCTCACCACCTCTAGGGGGCCAAGATACGCAGTATTTT.

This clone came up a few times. The CDR3 spells CASSLWDSQFF. Written as DNA, the CDR3 is TGTGCCAGCAGTTTATGGGACAGCCAGTTCTTC. The chain is built from TRBV28 and TRBJ2-1; D might be TRBD1 (6 bases). The V and J ends lost 0 bases and 13 bases respectively, with 7 bases between them. The CDR3 has 11 amino acids. Germline-derived CDR1 and CDR2 are MDHEN and SYDVKM.

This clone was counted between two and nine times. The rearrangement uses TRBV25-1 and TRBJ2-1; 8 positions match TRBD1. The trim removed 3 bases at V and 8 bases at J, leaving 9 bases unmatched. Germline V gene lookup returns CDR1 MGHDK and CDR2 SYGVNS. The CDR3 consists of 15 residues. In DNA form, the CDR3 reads TGTGCCAGCAGTGAGCCCGGGACAGGAGGGCATGAGCAGTTCTTC. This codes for CASSEPGTGGHEQFF.

This chain's CDR3 is CSVADPGQANEAFF. CDR3 DNA: TGCAGCGTTGCCGACCCGGGACAGGCTAATGAAGCTTTCTTT. The V and J genes are TRBV29-1 and TRBJ1-1, with 8 positions matching TRBD1. The CDR3 runs 14 residues. Per germline, CDR1 SQVTM and CDR2 ANQGSEA. The trim removed 4 bases at V and 7 bases at J, leaving 11 bases unmatched.

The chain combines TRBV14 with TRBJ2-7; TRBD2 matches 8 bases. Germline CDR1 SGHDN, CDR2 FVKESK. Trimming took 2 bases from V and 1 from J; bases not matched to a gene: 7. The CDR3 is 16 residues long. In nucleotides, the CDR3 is TGTGCCAGCAGCCAATTCGTCGGGAGGGCTTCCTACGAGCAGTACTTC. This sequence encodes CASSQFVGRASYEQYF.

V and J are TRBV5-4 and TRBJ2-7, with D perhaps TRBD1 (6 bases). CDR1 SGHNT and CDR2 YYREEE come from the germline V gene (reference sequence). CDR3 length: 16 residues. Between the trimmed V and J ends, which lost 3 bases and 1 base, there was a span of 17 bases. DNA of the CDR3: TGTGCCAGCAGCTCGAAATACAGGGCCGGGTCCTACGAGCAGTACTTC. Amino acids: CASSSKYRAGSYEQYF.